These T cell receptor beta chains were read from a single sample in a study of blood T cell repertoires in COVID-19. Using immunoSEQ multiplex PCR, the repertoire was profiled, and TCRdb retains in-frame clones only, with some absent. The table includes approximately 120,000 clones, around 77% detected once. Sequencing used peripheral blood. Source of these receptors: a human donor in a cohort sampled during active COVID-19. CDR3s include the opening cysteine and the closing phenylalanine or tryptophan. Fields, in order: J gene, V gene, clone size, CDR3 length, D gene, CDR3 DNA, CDR3 protein. D genes are given only for firm matches. Clone size appears in some rows only: once, few, many, or a class for an expanded clone.

>TRBJ2-5|TRBV2|NA|15|TRBD1
TGTGCCAGCAGTGAAGCTCAGGGGGCGAGTGAGACCCAGTACTTC
CASSEAQGASETQYF
>TRBJ2-5|TRBV24-1|once|16|NA
TGTGCCACCAGTGACCCGGACAGAAGGTACCAAGAGACCCAGTACTTC
CATSDPDRRYQETQYF
>TRBJ2-2|TRBV9|NA|15|TRBD1
TGTGCCAGCAGCGTCGGGGACAGATCCACCGGGGAGCTGTTTTTT
CASSVGDRSTGELFF
>TRBJ2-7|TRBV9|few|13|NA
TGTGCCAGCAGCGACGGACAGCTCTACGAGCAGTACTTC
CASSDGQLYEQYF
>TRBJ2-3|TRBV19|NA|15|NA
TGTGCCAGTAGTATAGGAGAGGTTCTCAGGGGTGAGCAGTATTTT
CASSIGEVLRGEQYF
>TRBJ1-5|TRBV7-9|NA|16|TRBD1
TGTGCCAGCAGTCGTGGTAACAGGGGTGGGAATCAGCCCCAGCATTTT
CASSRGNRGGNQPQHF
>TRBJ2-2|TRBV9|few|13|TRBD2
TGTGCCAGCAGCACGGGGGGATCCGGGGAGCTGTTTTTT
CASSTGGSGELFF
>TRBJ2-7|TRBV10-2|NA|11|NA
TGCGCCAGCAGTCTAGTGTACGAGCAGTACTTC
CASSLVYEQYF
>TRBJ1-1|TRBV25-1|NA|13|NA
TGTGCCAGCAGTGCACATTTTCTCGCTGAAGCTTTCTTT
CASSAHFLAEAFF
>TRBJ1-5|TRBV6-5|NA|13|TRBD1
TGTGCCAGCAACCTGGACAGGAATCAGCCCCAGCATTTT
CASNLDRNQPQHF
>TRBJ1-5|TRBV6-2/TRBV6-3|few|15|TRBD1
TGTGCCAGCAGTCTCGGGACAGGGAGCAATCAGCCCCAGCATTTT
CASSLGTGSNQPQHF
>TRBJ1-2|TRBV25-1|NA|13|NA
TGTGCCAGCAGTGAATTTGGCGGGTATGGCTACACCTTC
CASSEFGGYGYTF
>TRBJ1-5|TRBV28|NA|16|NA
TGTGCCAGCAGTTTGCAGGTGATCTATAGCAATCAGCCCCAGCATTTT
CASSLQVIYSNQPQHF
>TRBJ2-1|TRBV9|NA|14|TRBD2
TGTGCCAGCAGCCCTCGGACTAGCAACAATGAGCAGTTCTTC
CASSPRTSNNEQFF
>TRBJ1-1|TRBV5-1|NA|16|TRBD1
TGCGCCAGCAGCTTGGCCGGGGGACAGTCGAACACTGAAGCTTTCTTT
CASSLAGGQSNTEAFF
>TRBJ1-3|TRBV19|few|16|NA
TGTGCCAGTAGTCCGCCGACGGGGAGCTCTGGAAACACCATATATTTT
CASSPPTGSSGNTIYF
>TRBJ1-5|TRBV19|few|14|NA
TGTGCCAGTAGTATTATACAGGGCGATCAGCCCCAGCATTTT
CASSIIQGDQPQHF
>TRBJ1-4|TRBV15|NA|17|NA
TGTGCCACCAGCAGAGAGGGGAGACAGGCAACTAATGAAAAACTGTTTTTT
CATSREGRQATNEKLFF
>TRBJ1-1|TRBV19|NA|13|NA
TGTGCCAGCCAAACGGGGGGGAACACTGAAGCTTTCTTT
CASQTGGNTEAFF
>TRBJ2-3|TRBV9|NA|16|TRBD2
TGTGCCAGCAGCTCCCGGACTAGCGGAGGCACAGATACGCAGTATTTT
CASSSRTSGGTDTQYF
>TRBJ2-7|TRBV7-9|NA|14|NA
TGTGCCAGCAGCTTATATGGCAGGAACAACGAGCAGTACTTC
CASSLYGRNNEQYF
>TRBJ2-2|TRBV24-1|NA|17|TRBD2
TGTGCCACCAGTGATGCTCCCGGGACTACGAACACCGGGGAGCTGTTTTTT
CATSDAPGTTNTGELFF
>TRBJ1-6|TRBV18|NA|14|TRBD1
TGTGCCAGCTCGCCGGGACAGGATAATTCACCCCTCCACTTT
CASSPGQDNSPLHF
>TRBJ1-1|TRBV6-4|once|15|TRBD1
TGTGCCAGCAGGTCGCCAGGGGGCGGGAACACTGAAGCTTTCTTT
CASRSPGGGNTEAFF
>TRBJ1-2|TRBV2|NA|12|NA
TGTGCCAGCAGTAGCACTGTTAATGGCTACACCTTC
CASSSTVNGYTF
>TRBJ2-7|TRBV19|NA|13|NA
TGTGCCAGTAGCTACAGTGGGCCCTACGAGCAGTACTTC
CASSYSGPYEQYF
>TRBJ2-2|TRBV29-1|NA|15|TRBD2
TGCAGCGTCCGCACTAGCGGGGAGGGCACCGGGGAGCTGTTTTTT
CSVRTSGEGTGELFF
>TRBJ2-1|TRBV5-1|NA|13|TRBD2
TGCGCCAGCAGGACTAGCGGGGGGGATGAGCAGTTCTTC
CASRTSGGDEQFF
>TRBJ1-6|TRBV5-1|NA|16|NA
TGCGCCAGCAGGGCATTAGGGGGTCAGGGCAATTCACCCCTCCACTTT
CASRALGGQGNSPLHF
>TRBJ1-2|TRBV20-1|NA|9|NA
TGCAGTGCAAGGGGAAGCTACACCTTC
CSARGSYTF
>TRBJ1-2|TRBV27|NA|13|TRBD1
TGTGCCAGCAGGGGGACAGCTAACTATGGCTACACCTTC
CASRGTANYGYTF
>TRBJ1-6|TRBV28|once|15|TRBD1
TGTGCCAGCAGTTTGGGACAGGGGGGATATTCACCCCTCCACTTT
CASSLGQGGYSPLHF
>TRBJ2-6|TRBV6-1|NA|15|NA
TGTGCCAGCAGTGACGGGTCCTCGGGGGCCAACGTCCTGACTTTC
CASSDGSSGANVLTF
>TRBJ2-3|TRBV27|NA|12|NA
TGTGCCAGCAGTCGGGATGGGGATACGCAGTATTTT
CASSRDGDTQYF
>TRBJ1-3|TRBV5-4|NA|15|NA
TGTGCCAGCAGCTTGGTCGGGGTTGACGGAAACACCATATATTTT
CASSLVGVDGNTIYF
>TRBJ1-2|TRBV6-5|NA|15|NA
TGTGCCAGCAGTTACTCCCCAGGCCAGTCCTATGGCTACACCTTC
CASSYSPGQSYGYTF
>TRBJ2-3|TRBV6-5|NA|14|NA
TGTGCCAGCAGTCCATTAGCTAGCACAGATACGCAGTATTTT
CASSPLASTDTQYF
>TRBJ2-7|TRBV25-1|NA|12|TRBD1
TGTGCCTTGACAGGGACCACCTACGAGCAGTACTTC
CALTGTTYEQYF
>TRBJ2-5|TRBV9|once|18|TRBD2
TGTGCCAGCAGCATCGGACTAGCGGGGCGGTATTCGCGAGAGACCCAGTACTTC
CASSIGLAGRYSRETQYF
>TRBJ1-1|TRBV4-1|few|15|TRBD1
TGCGCCAGCAGCCTTAGACAGGGGGCGCAAACTGAAGCTTTCTTT
CASSLRQGAQTEAFF